Shown below are 32 T cell receptor beta chains from a single sample sequenced in a study of blood T cell repertoires in COVID-19. The protocol was immunoSEQ multiplex PCR, while the TCRdb copy is restricted to in-frame clones and leaves out a portion. The sample has some 240,000 clones; approximately 85% are singletons. Input material: peripheral blood. The origin of the receptors is a woman in her seventies with COVID-19, enrolled during active disease.

V and J are TRBV6-2 or TRBV6-3 and TRBJ1-5, with TRBD1 matching over 8 bases. The CDR3 contains 17 residues. Germline trimming cut 5 bases from V and 11 bases from J; bases unmatched to any gene: 20. The V gene's germline CDR1 is MNHEY and CDR2 SVGEGT. CDR3 in DNA: TGTGCCAGCAGTCCCATTGAGGCAGGGGGCTCTTATAAGACCCAGCATTTT. Its translation: CASSPIEAGGSYKTQHF.

This clone was observed a few times. This chain joins TRBV6-5 and TRBJ2-5, with D perhaps TRBD1 (6 bases). Trimming removed 6 bases at V and 1 base at J, with 15 bases between. Per the germline V gene, CDR1 is MNHEY and CDR2 is SVGAGI. The CDR3 has 15 amino acids. In nucleotides, the CDR3 is TGTGCCAGCAGCGCGCACCCGGACAGCCAAGAGACCCAGTACTTC. Its translation: CASSAHPDSQETQYF.

About this clone: This CDR3 is also generated by other DNA sequences in the sample. The chain carries TRBV7-2 and TRBJ2-1, with a tentative D call TRBD2 (5 bases). V dropped 5 bases and J dropped 1 base, with 12 bases sitting between them. Germline CDR1 reads SGHTA; CDR2 reads FQGNSA. The length of the CDR3 is 15 residues. CDR3 nucleotides: TGTGCCAGCAGCCCCAGCGGCAGATCCTACAATGAGCAGTTCTTC. The encoded protein is CASSPSGRSYNEQFF.

This chain joins TRBV18 and TRBJ2-7; a possible D gene is TRBD2 (6 bases). The V and J ends lost 2 bases and 3 bases respectively, with 17 bases between them. The germline CDR1 and CDR2 sequences are KGHSH and LQKENI. The CDR3 is 16 amino acids. CDR3 protein: CASSPDSGGIHYEQYF. As DNA, the CDR3 is TGTGCCAGCTCACCAGACTCGGGCGGGATCCACTACGAGCAGTACTTC. The full variable domain, rest sourced from reference TRBV18 and TRBJ2-7, is NAGVMQNPRHLVRRRGQEARLRCSPMKGHSHVYWYRQLPEEGLKFMVYLQKENIIDESGMPKERFSAEFPKEGPSILRIQQVVRGDSAAYFCASSPDSGGIHYEQYFGPGTRLTVT.

This chain joins TRBV7-2 and TRBJ2-5, with D hard to call. The germline CDR1 and CDR2 sequences are SGHTA and FQGNSA. CDR3 length equals 14 residues. Trimming took off 2 bases at V and 7 bases at J, with 14 bases between the two ends. The CDR3 loop is CASSLSPNLLTQYF. CDR3 DNA: TGTGCCAGCAGCTTATCCCCTAATTTGTTGACCCAGTACTTC.

This clone was picked up a small number of times. This chain connects TRBV2 to TRBJ2-7, with a tentative D call TRBD1 (6 bases). Germline loops: CDR1 SNHLY, CDR2 FYNNEI. CDR3 size: 12 residues. The V end lost 6 bases, the J end lost 6 bases, and 12 bases lay between the germline ends. The CDR3 loop reads CASSETGSEQYF. In nucleotides, the CDR3 is TGTGCCAGCAGCGAAACAGGGAGCGAGCAGTACTTC. Combining the CDR3 with reference TRBV2 and TRBJ2-7 gives the whole variable domain EPEVTQTPSHQVTQMGQEVILRCVPISNHLYFYWYRQILGQKVEFLVSFYNNEISEKSEIFDDQFSVERPDGSNFTLKIRSTKLEDSAMYFCASSETGSEQYFGPGTRLTVT.

This clone has a handful of counts. This sequence joins TRBV5-1 and TRBJ2-1; 11 bases are a match to TRBD1. J gave up 5 bases and V 6 bases, and 7 bases lay outside the gene matches. The CDR3 runs to 15 residues. Germline CDR1 SGHRS, CDR2 YFSETQ. For the CDR3, the DNA is TGCGCCAGCACCCCCCGGGGACAGGGGGACAATGAGCAGTTCTTC. It is translated as CASTPRGQGDNEQFF. The complete variable domain, with remaining parts taken from reference TRBV5-1 and TRBJ2-1, reads KAGVTQTPRYLIKTRGQQVTLSCSPISGHRSVSWYQQTPGQGLQFLFEYFSETQRNKGNFPGRFSGRQFSNSRSEMNVSTLELGDSALYLCASTPRGQGDNEQFFGPGTRLTVL.

The chain links TRBV5-1 to TRBJ2-1; 9 positions agree with TRBD2. Per germline, CDR1 SGHRS and CDR2 YFSETQ. V shed 4 bases, J shed 8 bases, and the junction held 10 bases outside the gene matches. The CDR3 is made up of 15 amino acids. DNA for the CDR3: TGCGCCAGCAGCGCAGAAGGCGGGAGGGCCGATGAGCAGTTCTTC. Its protein product is CASSAEGGRADEQFF.

The V and J genes are TRBV6-5 and TRBJ1-1, with D possibly being TRBD1 (5 bases). V gave up 6 bases and J gave up 0 bases, with 8 bases separating them. There are 13 residues in the CDR3. Germline V gene sequence: CDR1 MNHEY, CDR2 SVGAGI. In DNA, the CDR3 is TGTGCCAGCAGACAGGCCTTGAACACTGAAGCTTTCTTT. This translates into CASRQALNTEAFF.

This rearrangement joins TRBV6-1 to TRBJ1-1; TRBD1 aligns across 7 bases. Germline CDR1 reads MNHNS; CDR2 reads SASEGT. With 0 bases clipped from V and 5 bases from J, the junction kept 0 bases outside the gene matches. The CDR3 has 13 residues. Here the CDR3 DNA reads TGTGCCAGCAGTGAAGCACAGGGGACTGAAGCTTTCTTT. Protein: CASSEAQGTEAFF.

J is TRBJ1-6 and V is TRBV4-1; TRBD1 agrees at 7 bases. J gave up 4 bases and V 0 bases, and 9 bases lay outside the gene matches. The CDR3 is made up of 18 amino acids. The V gene's germline CDR1 is MGHRA and CDR2 YSYEKL. The CDR3: CASSQDVGDRSYNSPLHF. CDR3 DNA sequence: TGCGCCAGCAGCCAAGATGTGGGGGACAGATCTTATAATTCACCCCTCCACTTT.

The chain joins TRBV27 to TRBJ2-3; D unresolved. The ends were cut back, 1 base at V and 5 bases at J, with 19 bases in the middle. The CDR3 is 17 residues long. Looked up from germline, CDR1 is MNHEY and CDR2 is SMNVEV (reference sequence). CDR3 in DNA: TGTGCCAGCAGTTTATTCCCTAGTGCCCAAAGAGTAGATACGCAGTATTTT. Translated, it gives CASSLFPSAQRVDTQYF.

This clone was observed a handful of times. The chain has TRBV6-2 or TRBV6-3 and TRBJ2-3; 12 nucleotides align to TRBD2. CDR3 size: 15 residues. Germline CDR1 reads MNHEY; CDR2 reads SVGEGT. V shed 6 bases, J shed 6 bases, and the junction held 7 bases outside the gene matches. CDR3 DNA sequence: TGTGCCAGCAGCGACGGACTAGCGGGAAGGGATACGCAGTATTTT. Protein sequence: CASSDGLAGRDTQYF.

The chain has TRBV18 and TRBJ1-1, with D hard to call. CDR3 length: 15 residues. Germline values: CDR1 KGHSH, CDR2 LQKENI. V dropped 0 bases and J dropped 2 bases, with 10 bases sitting between them. Written as DNA, the CDR3 is TGTGCCAGCTCACCACCGTTCAGGCCCAACACTGAAGCTTTCTTT. This encodes CASSPPFRPNTEAFF. Looking up the rest from reference TRBV18 and TRBJ1-1 gives the full variable domain: NAGVMQNPRHLVRRRGQEARLRCSPMKGHSHVYWYRQLPEEGLKFMVYLQKENIIDESGMPKERFSAEFPKEGPSILRIQQVVRGDSAAYFCASSPPFRPNTEAFFGQGTRLTVV.

The chain carries TRBV21-1 and TRBJ2-7; TRBD2 reflects the table's D call only, with no check against the DNA. TRBV21-1 is flagged as a pseudogene. This CDR3 contains 12 residues. CDR3: CASTKSHVKQYF. For the CDR3, the DNA is TGTGCCAGCACCAAGAGTCATGTCAAGCAGTACTTC.

The chain links TRBV18 to TRBJ2-7; 8 bases align to TRBD1. The CDR3 sequence is 16 residues long. J gave up 5 bases and V 0 bases, and 9 bases lay outside the gene matches. Germline V gene data show CDR1 as KGHSH and CDR2 as LQKENI. The CDR3 nucleotides read TGTGCCAGCTCACCACCCCGTCGACAGGGGTTGAACGAGCAGTACTTC. This gives the protein CASSPPRRQGLNEQYF.

J is TRBJ1-6 and V is TRBV12-5; TRBD1 aligns across 10 bases. There are 20 residues in the CDR3. V lost 6 bases, J lost 0 bases, and 14 bases stayed unmatched. The germline gives CDR1 LGHNT, CDR2 FRNRAP. In DNA form, the CDR3 reads TGTGCTAGTGGAGAGAGGGACAGGGGAACCTTCAGCTCCTATAATTCACCCCTCCACTTT. Translated, it gives CASGERDRGTFSSYNSPLHF.

This clone was found a few times. The V gene is TRBV12-3 or TRBV12-4, the J gene TRBJ2-5; 7 nucleotides line up with TRBD2. J lost 4 bases, V lost 1 base, and 0 bases had no gene match. CDR3 length equals 13 residues. The CDR3 sequence is CASSLGLAETQYF. CDR3 coding DNA: TGTGCCAGCAGTTTAGGACTAGCAGAGACCCAGTACTTC.

The chain combines TRBV2 with TRBJ1-5; TRBD1 matches 7 bases. Trimming took 5 bases from V and 6 from J; bases not matched to a gene: 7. CDR3 length equals 14 residues. The germline V gene has CDR1 SNHLY and CDR2 FYNNEI. The CDR3 region is CASSFLRGAQPQHF. The CDR3 nucleotides are TGTGCCAGCAGTTTTCTCAGGGGGGCTCAGCCCCAGCATTTT. Supplemented by reference TRBV2 and TRBJ1-5, the full variable domain reads EPEVTQTPSHQVTQMGQEVILRCVPISNHLYFYWYRQILGQKVEFLVSFYNNEISEKSEIFDDQFSVERPDGSNFTLKIRSTKLEDSAMYFCASSFLRGAQPQHFGDGTRLSIL.

This clone turned up a few times. The CDR3 region is CASSALDGETQYF. The CDR3 nucleotides read TGTGCCAGCAGTGCACTAGACGGGGAGACCCAGTACTTC. This sequence joins TRBV2 and TRBJ2-5, with a possible D match to TRBD2 (5 bases). CDR1 SNHLY and CDR2 FYNNEI come from the germline V gene. V was clipped by 4 bases and J by 5 bases, with 11 bases between them. The CDR3 has 13 amino acids. Combining the CDR3 with reference TRBV2 and TRBJ2-5 gives the whole variable domain EPEVTQTPSHQVTQMGQEVILRCVPISNHLYFYWYRQILGQKVEFLVSFYNNEISEKSEIFDDQFSVERPDGSNFTLKIRSTKLEDSAMYFCASSALDGETQYFGPGTRLLVL.

V gene TRBV6-2 or TRBV6-3 combines with J gene TRBJ2-1; D unresolved. This CDR3 spans 15 amino acids. Looked up from germline, CDR1 is MNHEY and CDR2 is SVGEGT. The V gene lost 3 bases and the J gene lost 3 bases, with 12 bases spanning the gap. CDR3 region: CASSYGPQVYNEQFF. The CDR3 DNA follows: TGTGCCAGCAGTTATGGGCCCCAGGTCTACAATGAGCAGTTCTTC.

The V call is TRBV19, the J call TRBJ1-5; 10 bases match TRBD1. J was trimmed by 7 bases and V by 1 base; bases with no gene match: 7. The germline gives CDR1 LNHDA, CDR2 SQIVND (reference sequence). The CDR3 extends over 16 amino acids. DNA for the CDR3: TGTGCCAGTAGTATAGGGAGACAGGGGGCATGGCAGCCCCAGCATTTT. Its protein is CASSIGRQGAWQPQHF. The complete variable domain, with remaining parts taken from reference TRBV19 and TRBJ1-5, reads DGGITQSPKYLFRKEGQNVTLSCEQNLNHDAMYWYRQDPGQGLRLIYYSQIVNDFQKGDIAEGYSVSREKKESFPLTVTSAQKNPTAFYLCASSIGRQGAWQPQHFGDGTRLSIL.

This sequence joins TRBV1 and TRBJ2-3; TRBD2, as called in the table, went unchecked against the DNA. TRBV1 is designated a pseudogene. This CDR3 has 11 amino acids. CDR3 nucleotides: TGCACCAGCAGCCCGCGGGAGTGGCAGTATTTT. Protein: CTSSPREWQYF.

This chain connects TRBV28 to TRBJ1-2; possibly TRBD1 for D (6 bases). CDR1 is MDHEN, CDR2 SYDVKM, per germline. This CDR3 is 15 amino acids long. V was pared by 6 bases and J by 1 base, with 15 bases between. The CDR3 spells CASRQPTGNNYGYTF. The CDR3 nucleotides read TGTGCCAGCAGGCAACCTACAGGGAATAACTATGGCTACACCTTC.

This sequence joins TRBV27 and TRBJ1-6, with 10 bases aligning to TRBD1. This CDR3 spans 15 amino acids. Trimming cost V 4 bases and J 7 bases; bases outside gene matches: 4. Germline CDR1 reads MNHEY; CDR2 reads SMNVEV (reference sequence). In nucleotides, the CDR3 is TGTGCCAGCAGTTCCAGACAGGGGGCGAATTCACCCCTCCACTTT. It is translated as CASSSRQGANSPLHF.

The chain employs TRBV19 and TRBJ2-7; the match to TRBD1 covers 11 bases. Germline values: CDR1 LNHDA, CDR2 SQIVND (reference sequence). This CDR3 region has 14 residues. Losses at the gene ends were 7 bases for V and 4 bases for J; bases not matched to a gene: 6. CDR3 residues: CASNPGQGAYEQYF. CDR3 bases: TGTGCCAGTAACCCCGGACAGGGGGCTTACGAGCAGTACTTC.

The chain combines TRBV7-3 with TRBJ2-2; 10 bases fit TRBD1. The CDR3 extends over 21 amino acids. Germline V gene sequence: CDR1 SGHTA, CDR2 FQGTGA. Unmatched junction bases numbered 17, after V lost 0 bases and J lost 4 bases. The DNA of the CDR3 is TGTGCCAGCAGCTTAACATCAGGAACGGGACAGGGGTCTGTGGGCACCGGGGAGCTGTTTTTT. Its translation is CASSLTSGTGQGSVGTGELFF. Complete variable domain (other parts from reference TRBV7-3 and TRBJ2-2): GAGVSQTPSNKVTEKGKYVELRCDPISGHTALYWYRQSLGQGPEFLIYFQGTGAADDSGLPNDRFFAVRPEGSVSTLKIQRTERGDSAVYLCASSLTSGTGQGSVGTGELFFGEGSRLTVL.

The CDR3 region is CASSLVGLREGSGQPQHF. CDR3 coding DNA: TGTGCCAGCAGCTTGGTAGGGTTGCGGGAAGGAAGCGGTCAGCCCCAGCATTTT. This sequence joins TRBV5-6 and TRBJ1-5; D remains ambiguous. Germline V gene lookup returns CDR1 SGHDT and CDR2 YYEEEE. V shed 0 bases and J shed 6 bases, with 22 bases lying between them. CDR3 length equals 18 residues. Filled out from reference TRBV5-6 and TRBJ1-5, the complete variable domain reads DAGVTQSPTHLIKTRGQQVTLRCSPKSGHDTVSWYQQALGQGPQFIFQYYEEEERQRGNFPDRFSGHQFPNYSSELNVNALLLGDSALYLCASSLVGLREGSGQPQHFGDGTRLSIL.

As concerns this clone: The same CDR3 can be traced to other DNA sequences in this sample. This rearrangement joins TRBV5-1 to TRBJ2-5; TRBD2 matches at 9 bases. The CDR3 has 14 amino acids. The V gene end was trimmed by 0 bases and the J gene end by 5 bases; junction bases not matched to a gene: 2. Germline CDR1 and CDR2: SGHRS and YFSETQ. CDR3 coding DNA: TGCGCCAGCAGCTTGGGACTAGCGGATGAGACCCAGTACTTC. Protein: CASSLGLADETQYF.

The chain's CDR3 is CAWGRGIGYEQYF. CDR3 coding DNA: TGTGCCTGGGGTCGGGGAATAGGATACGAGCAGTACTTC. This rearrangement joins TRBV30 to TRBJ2-7; tentatively, D is TRBD2 (5 bases). This CDR3 is built from 13 residues. Trimming removed 5 bases from V and 4 bases from J, with 15 bases in between. CDR1 is GTSNPN, CDR2 SVGIG, per germline (reference sequence).

CDR3 loop: CASSFSASGSGGANVLTF. The CDR3, as DNA: TGTGCCAGCAGCTTCAGCGCTAGCGGGAGTGGTGGGGCCAACGTCCTGACTTTC. J is TRBJ2-6 and V is TRBV7-6; 10 bases are shared with TRBD2. Per germline, CDR1 SGHVS and CDR2 FNYEAQ. The CDR3 spans 18 residues. V trimming: 3 bases; J trimming: 3 bases; junction bases outside the gene matches: 8.

J is TRBJ1-2 and V is TRBV24-1; 10 nucleotides match TRBD1. The CDR3 consists of 15 residues. The V segment lost 1 base and the J segment 4 bases; nucleotides outside the gene matches: 2. CDR1 and CDR2 (germline): KGHDR, SFDVKD. CDR3 in amino acids: CATSDFRTGGYGYTF. The CDR3 region has the DNA TGTGCCACCAGTGATTTTAGGACAGGGGGCTATGGCTACACCTTC.